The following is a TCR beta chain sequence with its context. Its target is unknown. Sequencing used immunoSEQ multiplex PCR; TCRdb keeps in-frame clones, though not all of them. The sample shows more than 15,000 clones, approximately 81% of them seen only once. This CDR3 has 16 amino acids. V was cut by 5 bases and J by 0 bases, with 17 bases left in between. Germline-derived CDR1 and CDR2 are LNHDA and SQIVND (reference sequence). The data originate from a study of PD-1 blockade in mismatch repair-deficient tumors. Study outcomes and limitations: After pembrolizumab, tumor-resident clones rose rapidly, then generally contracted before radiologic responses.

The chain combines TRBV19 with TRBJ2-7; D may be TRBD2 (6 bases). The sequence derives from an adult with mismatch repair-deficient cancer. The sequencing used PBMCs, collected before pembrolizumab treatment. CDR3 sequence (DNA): TGTGCCAGTAGTCCCTTCGGGGCGGAGGGCTCCTACGAGCAGTACTTC. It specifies CASSPFGAEGSYEQYF.